These 5 T cell receptor beta chains came from one sample sequenced in a study of cytomegalovirus exposure and HLA in healthy donors. The study ran its PCR with 60 Vbeta and 13 Jbeta primers. TCRdb keeps only in-frame clones here, not all; method: immunoSEQ multiplex PCR. This table has approximately 140,000 clones, roughly 80% appearing once. The sample comprised PBMCs. All receptors derive from a boy aged 5 to 17 in good health and CMV-seronegative.

V and J are TRBV27 and TRBJ2-7; a weak D match, TRBD1 (6 bases). V lost 7 bases to trimming and J lost 4 bases, with 29 bases between them. CDR1 is MNHEY and CDR2 is SMNVEV in the germline V gene (reference sequence). The CDR3 extends over 18 amino acids. The CDR3 coding sequence is TGTGCCAGCAATGGACAGCTTGATCCCTCTAGAAACCCGTACGAGCAGTACTTC. Translated: CASNGQLDPSRNPYEQYF.

The chain is built from TRBV30 and TRBJ2-7; possibly TRBD1 for D (5 bases). Germline V gene lookup returns CDR1 GTSNPN and CDR2 SVGIG (reference sequence). The V gene lost 3 bases and the J gene lost 2 bases, with 11 bases spanning the gap. The CDR3 covers 13 residues. The CDR3 bases are TGTGCCTGGAGAGGGGCAGTCACCTACGAGCAGTACTTC. This codes for CAWRGAVTYEQYF.

The rearrangement links TRBV12-5 to TRBJ1-3, with 9 positions matching TRBD1. This CDR3 has 19 residues. Germline CDR1 LGHNT, CDR2 FRNRAP. J lost 2 bases, V lost 8 bases, and 19 bases had no gene match. The CDR3 reads CASTLGTGFFYTAGNTIYF. CDR3 in DNA: TGTGCTAGTACCCTCGGGACAGGGTTTTTCTATACAGCTGGAAACACCATATATTTT. Full variable domain (missing parts from reference TRBV12-5 and TRBJ1-3): DARVTQTPRHKVTEMGQEVTMRCQPILGHNTVFWYRQTMMQGLELLAYFRNRAPLDDSGMPKDRFSAEMPDATLATLKIQPSEPRDSAVYFCASTLGTGFFYTAGNTIYFGEGSWLTVV.

This sequence joins TRBV4-1 and TRBJ2-1; TRBD2 matches 12 bases. Per germline, CDR1 MGHRA and CDR2 YSYEKL. Germline trimming cut 1 base from V and 4 bases from J; bases unmatched to any gene: 2. The CDR3 contains 16 residues. The CDR3 is CASSQVGTSGYNEQFF. The CDR3 coding sequence is TGCGCCAGCAGCCAAGTGGGGACTAGCGGGTACAATGAGCAGTTCTTC.

The chain is built from TRBV2 and TRBJ2-2; D is possibly TRBD1 (5 bases). This CDR3 spans 14 amino acids. Trimming left V 2 bases short and J 6 bases short, with 10 bases between. CDR1 and CDR2 from the germline V gene are SNHLY and FYNNEI. CDR3 in amino acids: CASSESGFAGELFF. In DNA form, the CDR3 reads TGTGCCAGCAGTGAATCAGGGTTTGCCGGGGAGCTGTTTTTT. Using reference TRBV2 and TRBJ2-2 for the parts outside the CDR3, the full variable domain is EPEVTQTPSHQVTQMGQEVILRCVPISNHLYFYWYRQILGQKVEFLVSFYNNEISEKSEIFDDQFSVERPDGSNFTLKIRSTKLEDSAMYFCASSESGFAGELFFGEGSRLTVL.